Presented here are 19 T cell receptor beta chains from one specimen sequenced in a study of tumor and adjacent non-tumor tissue in lung cancer. This sample's RNA came from whole unsorted tissue. More than 3 cm separated this lung sample from the edge of the tumor. A modified ARM-PCR protocol with three rounds of nested PCR amplified TCRbeta. Each CDR3 protein is one row after TCRdb ran MiXCR on the multiplex PCR reads. The table includes under 75,000 distinct CDR3 sequences, 65% to 75% detected once. The sequenced sample was distant non-tumor lung tissue. These receptors were obtained from a woman aged 50 to 60 with non-small cell lung cancer.

About this clonotype itself: This may arise from a read error, as a much more abundant clone is one base away. This rearrangement joins TRBV20-1 to TRBJ2-5; TRBD1 is a possible D gene (6 bases). There are 14 residues in the CDR3. Germline V gives CDR1 DFQATT, CDR2 SNEGSKA (reference sequence). For the CDR3, the DNA is TGCAGTGCTGACCGGGACACCTTTACGGAGAACCAGTACTTC. Amino acids: CSADRDTFTENQYF.

As for this clonotype: This may be a read error: a much more frequent sequence differs by one nucleotide. This rearrangement joins TRBV12-5 to TRBJ1-3; D is undetermined. In germline, CDR1 is LGHNT, CDR2 FRNRAP. The CDR3 contains 18 residues. The CDR3 spells CASGLLRSLAGSGNNIYF. CDR3 coding DNA: TGTGCTAGTGGTTTGCTCCGATCCCTCGCTGGCTCTGGAAACAACATATATTTT.

The J gene is TRBJ1-1, the V gene TRBV7-8; D is unresolved. The V and J ends lost 5 bases and 4 bases respectively, with 8 bases between them. CDR1 and CDR2 from the germline V gene are SGHVS and FQNEAQ. The CDR3 covers 12 residues. CDR3 region: CASSRTLTEAFF. CDR3 sequence (DNA): TGTGCCAGCAGCAGAACCCTCACTGAAGCTTTCTTT.

Comments on this clonotype: A much more abundant neighbour one base away suggests this may be a read error. The chain joins TRBV5-5 to TRBJ2-3, with 9 nucleotides matching TRBD1. This CDR3 has 18 residues. The J segment lost 2 bases and the V segment lost 4 bases, leaving 14 bases of the junction unmatched. Germline-derived CDR1 and CDR2 are SGHKS and YYEKEE (reference sequence). CDR3 protein: CASSPRTGANLSTDTQYF. CDR3 nucleotide sequence: TGTGCCAGCAGCCCTCGGACAGGGGCCAATCTGTCCACAGATACGCAGTATTTT.

Regarding this clonotype: The conserved final phenylalanine or tryptophan is absent from the CDR3, which likely points to a read error. The chain is built from TRBV29-1 and TRBJ1-1; maybe TRBD1 (5 bases). The germline V gene encodes CDR1 SQVTM and CDR2 ANQGSEA. The CDR3 totals 12 residues. V was clipped by 6 bases and J by 6 bases, with 14 bases between them. The CDR3 DNA is TGCAGCGTCGTAAGGGGAGGGGCTGAAGCTTTCTTA. The encoded protein is CSVVRGGAEAFL.

Written as DNA, the CDR3 is TGCGCCAGTAGAACCGGGACTACCGGGAATAATGAGCAGTTCTTC. Translation gives CASRTGTTGNNEQFF. This chain joins TRBV10-2 and TRBJ2-1; TRBD2 aligns across 7 bases. Germline CDR1 and CDR2: WSHSY and SAAADI. V dropped 9 bases and J dropped 7; count of bases not matched to a gene: 15. This CDR3 comprises 15 residues.

The chain links TRBV28 to TRBJ2-1; TRBD2 aligns across 9 bases. CDR3 length equals 18 residues. Germline CDR1 reads MDHEN; CDR2 reads SYDVKM. The J segment lost 5 bases and the V segment lost 3 bases, leaving 14 bases of the junction unmatched. The DNA of the CDR3 is TGTGCCAGCAGTTTTGATCGTTTGGGACTAGCAGACAACAATGAGCAGTTCTTC. Translating gives CASSFDRLGLADNNEQFF.

Concerning this clonotype: Mismatch with germline at one junction end may stem from a read error. The J gene is TRBJ2-5, the V gene TRBV11-2; D gene unclear. Germline CDR1 reads SGHAT; CDR2 reads FQNNGV. The CDR3 runs to 10 residues. CDR3 sequence reads: CAGGQETHYF. As DNA, the CDR3 is TGTGCCGGCGGCCAAGAGACCCATTACTTC.

About this clonotype itself: A junction boundary mismatches the germline segment, possibly from a read error. CDR3 protein: CSAIEGIDEQYF. For the CDR3, the DNA is TGCAGTGCTATTGAGGGGATAGACGAGCAGTATTTC. The rearrangement uses TRBV20-1 and TRBJ2-7, with D perhaps given as TRBD1 or TRBD2 (5 bases each). Germline loops: CDR1 DFQATT, CDR2 SNEGSKA (reference sequence). CDR3 length: 12 residues.

The rearrangement joins TRBV11-2 to TRBJ1-5; D is possibly TRBD1 (5 bases). V was trimmed by 7 bases and J by 7 bases, leaving 14 bases between them. This CDR3 region has 13 residues. CDR1 and CDR2 from the germline V gene are SGHAT and FQNNGV. CDR3 sequence reads: CASTEYRNQPQHF. The DNA of the CDR3 is TGTGCCAGCACTGAATACAGGAACCAGCCCCAGCATTTT.

This sequence joins TRBV6-2 or TRBV6-3 and TRBJ2-1, with TRBD1 identical over 8 bases. Germline trimming cut 10 bases from V and 4 bases from J; bases unmatched to any gene: 12. CDR1 is MNHEY and CDR2 is SVGEGT in the germline V gene. The CDR3 totals 15 residues. The CDR3 nucleotides are TGTGCCAACAGCCGACAGGGGATCGGGTACAATGAGCAGTTCTTC. Protein: CANSRQGIGYNEQFF.

This clonotype is categorized as medium-sized. J is TRBJ2-3 and V is TRBV20-1; 7 bases are a match to TRBD2. CDR3 length: 11 amino acids. V lost 1 base, J lost 11 bases, and 3 bases stayed unmatched. The V gene's germline CDR1 is DFQATT and CDR2 SNEGSKA (reference sequence). The CDR3 sequence is CSARVRGVQYF. The CDR3 region has the DNA TGCAGTGCTAGAGTTCGGGGGGTGCAGTATTTT.

This chain uses TRBV20-1 with TRBJ1-1; 8 bases line up with TRBD1. The junction had 10 bases not matched to a gene; V was cut back by 1 base and J by 3 bases. Germline assignment: CDR1 DFQATT and CDR2 SNEGSKA (reference sequence). The CDR3 has 16 residues. The DNA for the CDR3 is TGCAGTGCTAGAGGTCTTAACAGGGGGATAGACACTGAAGCTTTCTTT. This codes for CSARGLNRGIDTEAFF.

This clonotype was seen only a few times. A much larger clone lies a single base off, so this may be a read error. The chain has TRBV4-3 and TRBJ2-7, with 11 bases that match TRBD2. V gave up 1 base and J gave up 2 bases; unmatched junction bases: 7. This CDR3 contains 17 residues. The germline gives CDR1 LGHNA, CDR2 YSLEER. DNA of the CDR3: TGCGCCAGCAGCCAAGCACTGGGGACTAGCGGAGCCTACGAGCAGTACTTC. Its translation: CASSQALGTSGAYEQYF.

This clonotype showed up many times. The chain combines TRBV29-1 with TRBJ2-1, with D uncertain. The CDR3 runs to 12 residues. Germline lookup yields CDR1 SQVTM and CDR2 ANQGSEA. V was clipped by 6 bases and J by 5 bases, with 11 bases between them. CDR3 amino acids: CSVLGRNNEQFF. CDR3 DNA: TGCAGCGTCCTAGGACGGAACAATGAGCAGTTCTTC.

As regards this clonotype: Since a much larger clone is just one base distant, this may be a read error. The chain links TRBV11-2 to TRBJ2-2; D unresolved. V lost 5 bases and J 7 bases, leaving 14 bases between the germline ends. The CDR3 covers 14 residues. The germline V gene encodes CDR1 SGHAT and CDR2 FQNNGV. CDR3 residues: CASSPRNLFGELFF. CDR3 sequence (DNA): TGTGCCAGCAGCCCCCGGAACTTATTCGGGGAGCTGTTTTTT.

About this clonotype itself: The conserved closing phenylalanine or tryptophan is absent in this CDR3, likely reflecting a read error. V is TRBV11-2 and J is TRBJ2-1; no definite D call. Per the germline V gene, CDR1 is SGHAT and CDR2 is FQNNGV. CDR3 length: 13 amino acids. CDR3 sequence reads: CGSSLGRLPEQFY. The CDR3 region has the DNA TGTGGAAGCAGCTTAGGAAGGCTACCTGAGCAGTTCTAC.

This clonotype was counted ten times or more. V usage is TRBV20-1 and J usage is TRBJ2-2; no clear D gene. Germline CDR1 reads DFQATT; CDR2 reads SNEGSKA (reference sequence). V was trimmed by 5 bases and J by 3 bases, leaving 13 bases between them. The CDR3 is made up of 14 amino acids. CDR3 DNA: TGCAGTGCTCCCAGGATAACTGACACCGGGGAGCTGTTTTTT. Translation: CSAPRITDTGELFF.

Turning to this clonotype: A much larger clone lies a single base off, so this may be a read error. The conserved final phenylalanine or tryptophan is absent from the CDR3, which likely points to a read error. The CDR3 loop reads CASSFSDRGLNTEAFV. For the CDR3, the DNA is TGTGCCAGCAGCTTTTCGGACAGGGGATTGAACACTGAAGCTTTCGTT. V gene TRBV5-6 combines with J gene TRBJ1-1; 9 bases match TRBD1. CDR1 SGHDT and CDR2 YYEEEE come from the germline V gene. Unmatched junction bases numbered 5, after V lost 2 bases and J lost 0 bases. CDR3 size: 16 residues.